The 8 T cell receptor beta chains below were found in one sample sequenced in a study of blood T cell repertoires in COVID-19. Produced via immunoSEQ multiplex PCR; TCRdb's table is partial and in-frame only. The table includes fewer than 250,000 clones, approximately 80% detected once. The sequenced material came from peripheral blood. Receptor source: a man between 60 and 75 years old with acute or convalescent COVID-19.

CDR3 in DNA: TGTGCCAGCAGCTTAGCCCAGGGGGCGGGCAATCAGCCCCAGCATTTT. It yields the protein CASSLAQGAGNQPQHF. V usage is TRBV7-2 and J usage is TRBJ1-5; 8 bases line up with TRBD1. Germline CDR1 reads SGHTA; CDR2 reads FQGNSA. The CDR3 consists of 16 residues. V trimming: 0 bases; J trimming: 2 bases; junction bases outside the gene matches: 3.

The rearrangement uses TRBV7-9 and TRBJ1-6; a weak D match, TRBD1 (5 bases). Germline values: CDR1 SEHNR, CDR2 FQNEAQ (reference sequence). V lost 9 bases to trimming and J lost 10 bases, with 16 bases between them. The CDR3 is 13 residues long. CDR3: CASRDWGESPLHF. The CDR3 DNA reads TGTGCCAGTAGGGACTGGGGAGAATCACCCCTCCACTTT.

This chain connects TRBV7-2 to TRBJ1-5; no clear D. V was cut by 3 bases and J by 6 bases, with 6 bases left in between. CDR3 length equals 12 residues. Germline CDR1 reads SGHTA; CDR2 reads FQGNSA. This chain's CDR3 is CASSFLLQPQHF. The CDR3 region has the DNA TGTGCCAGCAGCTTTTTACTTCAGCCCCAGCATTTT.

The J gene is TRBJ1-5, the V gene TRBV6-5, with TRBD1 matching over 7 bases. CDR1 is MNHEY and CDR2 is SVGAGI in the germline V gene. The J segment lost 2 bases and the V segment lost 6 bases, leaving 7 bases of the junction unmatched. This CDR3 spans 15 amino acids. CDR3 in DNA: TGTGCCAGCAGCCCGGGACAGACGGGCAATCAGCCCCAGCATTTT. Translating gives CASSPGQTGNQPQHF.

V usage is TRBV5-1 and J usage is TRBJ2-3; 8 nucleotides agree with TRBD2. V was pared by 2 bases and J by 6 bases, with 8 bases of the junction left unmatched. The germline V gene has CDR1 SGHRS and CDR2 YFSETQ. CDR3 length: 15 residues. CDR3 residues: CASSLSGRGGDTQYF. The CDR3 DNA follows: TGCGCCAGCAGCTTATCCGGGAGGGGGGGCGATACGCAGTATTTT.

In this sample, this clone turned up many times. V usage is TRBV5-5 and J usage is TRBJ1-6; D not certain. The CDR3 runs 12 residues. Trimming stripped 2 bases from V and 7 bases from J, with 4 bases between. CDR1 SGHKS and CDR2 YYEKEE come from the germline V gene (reference sequence). The CDR3 DNA sequence: TGTGCCAGCAGCTTATTAAATTCACCCCTCCACTTT. Translating it yields CASSLLNSPLHF.

The chain carries TRBV6-6 and TRBJ1-3; 9 positions match TRBD1. The CDR3 is made up of 14 amino acids. With V trimmed by 8 bases and J by 4 bases, 6 bases remained unmatched. Germline loops: CDR1 MNHNY, CDR2 SVGAGI (reference sequence). In DNA form, the CDR3 reads TGTGCCAGCGTACAGGGGGCTGCAGGAAACACCATATATTTT. This translates into CASVQGAAGNTIYF.

The sample holds a few counts of this clone. The CDR3 DNA reads as TGTGCCACCAGCAGAGATCTTTCCGCGGTAGCCGGGACCGGGGAGCTGTTTTTT. As protein: CATSRDLSAVAGTGELFF. The rearrangement uses TRBV15 and TRBJ2-2; the D is unclear. Trimming took 0 bases from V and 5 from J, leaving 19 bases between them. The CDR3 is 18 amino acids. Germline CDR1 reads LNHNV; CDR2 reads YYDKDF (reference sequence).